This entry lists 25 T cell receptor beta chains sequenced from one sample in a study of blood T cell repertoires in COVID-19. Method: immunoSEQ multiplex PCR; TCRdb's copy keeps in-frame clones and lacks some. Among 100,000 to 150,000 clones listed, approximately 84% were seen once. The specimen sequenced was peripheral blood. Every receptor here comes from a woman over 75 with acute or convalescent COVID-19.

The genes are TRBV4-3 and TRBJ1-3, with D possibly TRBD1 on 6 matching bases. Germline CDR1 and CDR2: LGHNA and YSLEER. Trimming took 0 bases from V and 6 from J, leaving 12 bases between them. The CDR3 consists of 15 residues. In DNA form, the CDR3 reads TGCGCCAGCAGCCAAGATCCCACAGGGTTAAACACCATATATTTT. It codes for CASSQDPTGLNTIYF.

In this sample, this clone turned up a few times. The rearrangement joins TRBV5-6 to TRBJ1-2, with 7 bases fitting TRBD1. V trimming: 0 bases; J trimming: 5 bases; junction bases outside the gene matches: 7. The CDR3 has 15 amino acids. Germline-derived CDR1 and CDR2 are SGHDT and YYEEEE. In DNA, the CDR3 is TGTGCCAGCAGCTTGGGGAGGACAGGCCCGTATGGCTACACCTTC. This codes for CASSLGRTGPYGYTF. Based on the CDR3 plus reference TRBV5-6 and TRBJ1-2, the full variable domain is DAGVTQSPTHLIKTRGQQVTLRCSPKSGHDTVSWYQQALGQGPQFIFQYYEEEERQRGNFPDRFSGHQFPNYSSELNVNALLLGDSALYLCASSLGRTGPYGYTFGSGTRLTVV.

The J gene is TRBJ1-1, the V gene TRBV5-6; D remains unclear. The CDR3 loop spans 14 amino acids. With 1 base removed from V and 4 bases from J, the gap between germline ends came to 11 bases. Germline-derived CDR1 and CDR2 are SGHDT and YYEEEE. In DNA, the CDR3 is TGTGCCAGCAGCTTGAGCGGAGGGTTCACTGAAGCTTTCTTT. Protein product: CASSLSGGFTEAFF.

This rearrangement joins TRBV3-1 (or the pseudogene TRBV3-2) to TRBJ2-1; weak D call: TRBD2 (5 bases). This CDR3 is built from 16 residues. Deletions cut 1 base from V and 5 bases from J, with 15 bases between. Germline CDR1 and CDR2: LGHDT and YNNKEL (reference sequence). The CDR3 reads CASSQVVGAGNNEQFF. Written as DNA, the CDR3 is TGTGCCAGCAGCCAAGTGGTGGGAGCCGGAAACAATGAGCAGTTCTTC.

The genes are TRBV5-1 and TRBJ2-5; weak D call: TRBD2 (5 bases). Germline-derived CDR1 and CDR2 are SGHRS and YFSETQ. The CDR3 length is 13 residues. Between the trimmed V and J ends, which lost 1 base and 2 bases, there was a span of 6 bases. CDR3 sequence: CASSLRTQETQYF. In DNA, the CDR3 is TGCGCCAGCAGCTTGCGGACTCAAGAGACCCAGTACTTC.

There are a few counts of this clone. The chain links TRBV7-2 to TRBJ1-1, with 8 bases that match TRBD1. V lost 5 bases, J lost 6 bases, and 5 bases stayed unmatched. Germline loops: CDR1 SGHTA, CDR2 FQGNSA. The length of the CDR3 is 13 residues. CDR3 coding DNA: TGTGCCAGCAGCGCCCGGGACAGGTCTGAAGCTTTCTTT. Translation gives CASSARDRSEAFF.

The rearrangement uses TRBV7-9 and TRBJ1-2, with TRBD1 as a possible D gene (6 bases). CDR1 and CDR2 (germline): SEHNR, FQNEAQ (reference sequence). Trimming left V 4 bases short and J 6 bases short, with 18 bases between. This CDR3 is 15 amino acids long. Here the CDR3 DNA reads TGTGCCAGCAGCTCAACGACAGGTTTGTCAGATGGCTACACCTTC. It yields the protein CASSSTTGLSDGYTF.

The rearrangement uses TRBV30 and TRBJ1-6, with a weak D call TRBD1 (6 bases). Trimming stripped 1 base from V and 0 bases from J, with 16 bases between. The CDR3 extends over 18 amino acids. In germline, CDR1 is GTSNPN, CDR2 SVGIG (reference sequence). This CDR3 is CAWSESGAFSSYNSPLHF. The CDR3 DNA follows: TGTGCCTGGAGTGAGTCAGGGGCTTTCAGCTCCTATAATTCACCCCTCCACTTT.

V gene TRBV5-8 combines with J gene TRBJ2-5, with 10 positions matching TRBD1. This CDR3 has 15 amino acids. Germline CDR1 reads SGHTS; CDR2 reads YDEGEE. The J segment lost 1 base and the V segment lost 4 bases, leaving 4 bases of the junction unmatched. The chain's CDR3 is CASSQDRGIQETQYF. The CDR3 coding sequence is TGTGCCAGCAGCCAGGACAGGGGGATCCAAGAGACCCAGTACTTC.

The chain has TRBV7-8 and TRBJ2-1, with D maybe TRBD2 (5 bases). Germline CDR1 is SGHVS and CDR2 is FQNEAQ. CDR3 length: 16 amino acids. With 5 bases removed from V and 8 bases from J, the gap between germline ends came to 22 bases. For the CDR3, the DNA is TGTGCCAGCAGCGACCTTCCATCCCATGGGAGATATGAGCAGTTCTTC. This sequence encodes CASSDLPSHGRYEQFF.

The genes are TRBV19 and TRBJ2-1; the match to TRBD1 covers 12 bases. V gave up 0 bases and J gave up 8 bases; unmatched junction bases: 2. Germline V gene data show CDR1 as LNHDA and CDR2 as SQIVND (reference sequence). The CDR3 is 15 amino acids. The CDR3 sequence: CASSIEGTGGHEQFF. The CDR3 DNA reads as TGTGCCAGTAGTATAGAGGGGACAGGGGGCCATGAGCAGTTCTTC.

The CDR3 bases are TGTGCCAGCAGTTGGGACAGGGTCTCTGGAAACACCATATATTTT. It encodes CASSWDRVSGNTIYF. J is TRBJ1-3 and V is TRBV5-6; 9 nucleotides line up with TRBD1. CDR1 is SGHDT and CDR2 is YYEEEE in the germline V gene. Trimming cost V 5 bases and J 0 bases; bases outside gene matches: 3. The CDR3 is 15 residues long.

V and J are TRBV7-2 and TRBJ1-1; maybe TRBD1 (6 bases). Germline CDR1 is SGHTA and CDR2 is FQGNSA. This CDR3 has 16 residues. Deletions cut 2 bases from V and 1 base from J, with 14 bases between. The CDR3 region is CASSLWGTTGNTEAFF. The CDR3 region has the DNA TGTGCCAGCAGCTTATGGGGGACAACCGGGAACACTGAAGCTTTCTTT.

There are a few counts of this clone. This chain links TRBV19 with TRBJ1-5; D is uncertain. Germline CDR1 LNHDA, CDR2 SQIVND (reference sequence). CDR3 length: 17 residues. The V end was cut by 9 bases, the J end by 1 base, with 22 bases between. The CDR3 DNA reads TGTGCCAGCGCCGTCACGCATCAGGATTTAAGCAATCAGCCCCAGCATTTT. Protein: CASAVTHQDLSNQPQHF.

CDR3 DNA: TGTGCCAGCAGCCAGGGAACAGGGGGCCTCTCACCCCTCCACTTT. This sequence encodes CASSQGTGGLSPLHF. The chain carries TRBV3-1 (or the pseudogene TRBV3-2) and TRBJ1-6; 9 positions match TRBD1. Germline CDR1 reads LGHDT; CDR2 reads YNNKEL (reference sequence). The CDR3 loop spans 15 amino acids. J gave up 10 bases and V 3 bases, and 7 bases lay outside the gene matches.

The chain carries TRBV5-4 and TRBJ1-5; D possibly corresponds to TRBD1 (5 bases). Germline V CDR1 and CDR2: SGHNT, YYREEE (reference sequence). V was shortened by 3 bases and J by 4 bases, with 8 bases between the two germline ends. This CDR3 comprises 13 residues. This CDR3 is CASSSQGNQPQHF. CDR3 DNA sequence: TGTGCCAGCAGCTCCCAGGGTAATCAGCCCCAGCATTTT.

This sequence joins TRBV19 and TRBJ2-7; TRBD2 agrees at 8 bases. The trim removed 10 bases at V and 4 bases at J, leaving 9 bases unmatched. CDR1 is LNHDA, CDR2 SQIVND, per germline (reference sequence). The CDR3 consists of 13 residues. As DNA, the CDR3 is TGTGCCACTTCCGGGACTAGTACTTACGAGCAGTACTTC. Translated: CATSGTSTYEQYF. The full variable domain, its missing parts supplied by reference TRBV19 and TRBJ2-7, is DGGITQSPKYLFRKEGQNVTLSCEQNLNHDAMYWYRQDPGQGLRLIYYSQIVNDFQKGDIAEGYSVSREKKESFPLTVTSAQKNPTAFYLCATSGTSTYEQYFGPGTRLTVT.

The genes are TRBV9 and TRBJ2-1; possible D gene TRBD2, 5 bases. The germline V gene has CDR1 SGDLS and CDR2 YYNGEE. The CDR3 covers 16 residues. V lost 0 bases, J lost 0 bases, and 10 bases lay in between. CDR3 in DNA: TGTGCCAGCAGCGTAGGCGGGCTCGGCTCCTACAATGAGCAGTTCTTC. The encoded protein is CASSVGGLGSYNEQFF.

V usage is TRBV19 and J usage is TRBJ1-2, with TRBD1 identical over 7 bases. V lost 5 bases and J lost 5; bases outside the gene matches: 5. Germline assignment: CDR1 LNHDA and CDR2 SQIVND (reference sequence). The CDR3 sequence is 13 residues long. DNA of the CDR3: TGTGCCAGTAGTCCCCGGGACAGATATGGCTACACCTTC. It specifies CASSPRDRYGYTF.

A single count supports this clone. This chain links TRBV6-1 with TRBJ1-2, with a tentative D call TRBD1 (5 bases). Germline values: CDR1 MNHNS, CDR2 SASEGT. Trimming pared 3 bases from V and 2 bases from J, leaving 7 bases between. The CDR3 contains 13 residues. The CDR3 DNA sequence: TGTGCCAGCAGTGAGGGGGGGAACTATGGCTACACCTTC. Residues: CASSEGGNYGYTF.

A few counts support this clone. CDR3 residues: CASSDVRGTTEKLFF. The CDR3 DNA sequence: TGTGCCAGCAGTGATGTCAGGGGGACAACGGAAAAACTGTTTTTT. The chain couples TRBV2 to TRBJ1-4, with 7 bases matching TRBD1. The trim removed 3 bases at V and 8 bases at J, leaving 9 bases unmatched. Germline values: CDR1 SNHLY, CDR2 FYNNEI. This CDR3 region has 15 residues.

The chain uses TRBV7-2 and TRBJ1-1, with 7 bases aligning to TRBD1. V lost 1 base, J lost 10 bases, and 3 bases stayed unmatched. This CDR3 has 12 residues. Germline CDR1 and CDR2: SGHTA and FQGNSA. The CDR3 DNA follows: TGTGCCAGCAGCTTAGTAAACAGGGGAGCTTTCTTT. It encodes CASSLVNRGAFF.

The chain is built from TRBV2 and TRBJ2-7, with 9 positions matching TRBD1. Germline CDR1 and CDR2: SNHLY and FYNNEI. The CDR3 covers 14 residues. V was clipped by 6 bases and J by 2 bases; unmatched bases: 5. The CDR3 loop is CASRGQGRTYEQYF. The CDR3 nucleotides are TGTGCCAGCAGGGGACAGGGAAGGACCTACGAGCAGTACTTC.

Here the CDR3 DNA reads TGTGCCAGCTACTTGGGACAGGGGCGTAACACTGAAGCTTTCTTT. This translates into CASYLGQGRNTEAFF. The rearrangement joins TRBV18 to TRBJ1-1, with 10 bases fitting TRBD1. Germline V lookup: CDR1 KGHSH, CDR2 LQKENI. The CDR3 runs 15 residues. V lost 7 bases to trimming and J lost 2 bases; unmatched junction nucleotides: 7.

This clone was seen more than once but under ten times. V is TRBV5-1 and J is TRBJ1-1; D uncertain. Between the trimmed V and J ends, which lost 2 bases and 0 bases, there was a span of 8 bases. Germline V gives CDR1 SGHRS, CDR2 YFSETQ. This CDR3 has 14 amino acids. The CDR3 loop reads CASSFESMNTEAFF. For the CDR3, the DNA is TGCGCCAGCAGCTTCGAGAGTATGAACACTGAAGCTTTCTTT.